This TCR beta chain was captured in a study of T cell responses to AZD1222 COVID-19 vaccine (dated by TCRdb to about 2021). About the investigation overall: A total of approximately 230 trial participants underwent TCR sequencing, of whom about 200 received two doses of AZD1222 and some 26 received two doses of the MenACWY control vaccine. Trial participants were enrolled by age into subgroups of 18-55, 56-69 and 70-plus years, and roughly 150, 30 and 60 TCR-sequenced participants, respectively, were included in these subgroups. Findings and caveats that apply to the study as a whole: Because no day 14 peak-response samples were available, repertoires were characterized only after the peak T cell response. Conclusions about previously exposed vaccinees were limited because only a handful of AZD1222 recipients were SARS-CoV-2 seropositive at baseline. A significant rise in spike-specific TCR breadth and depth was observed after two AZD1222 doses relative to day 0 and relative to MenACWY recipients. CD4 TCRs associated with the vaccine covered the entire spike protein, and the dominant responses were in regions 160-218 and 743-854. The 56-69-year group was small, and its depth increase did not reach significance, likely because of low power. Reportedly, close to half of the unique spike-specific TCRs recognized epitopes lying outside the regions that are mutated in the B.1.351 and B.1.1.7 variants. Most participants were white British and females outnumbered males, and the authors suggested that clonal diversity may have been underestimated.

The V and J ends are trimmed by 6 bases and 7 bases, leaving 13 bases between them. Taken from cysteine to phenylalanine, the CDR3 has 13 residues. The sequence is cut down to CDR3 DNA, 39 bases in frame from base 1. The time point label, read with the paper, signifies: about 28 days (+/-7) after the second vaccine dose. AZD1222 recipients with second doses at about 4 weeks or about 12 weeks were pooled, because spike-specific TCR depth and breadth did not differ between schedules. The vaccinee samples were drawn from two UK trials, COV001 and COV002, one of which was a single-blind randomized controlled phase 2/3 trial testing AZD1222 (ChAdOx1 nCoV-19) in healthy adults. Trial participant PBMC samples were collected at day 0 and day 28 after the second dose for TCRbeta chain sequencing. The CDR3 regions of human TCRbeta chains were analyzed by immunosequencing. The paper's data handling went like this. Repertoire TCRs were matched against a reference library of SARS-CoV-2-specific TCRs generated with the MIRA antigen-specificity platform. Breadth was defined as the fraction of unique TCRs that were SARS-CoV-2-associated. Depth was defined as the fraction of total T cells that were SARS-CoV-2-associated. Each spike-specific TCR was assigned to its reactive spike region and to a CD4 or CD8 class using the MIRA data. Log10-transformed breadth and depth values were compared by one-way ANOVA with Sidak's multiple comparisons tests. Sourced from immuneACCESS, this table was stored by TCRdb with only in-frame sequences that have V and J called. A share of the clones is absent; for the studies checked, an unresolved V gene accounts for under half, and the remainder has no known explanation. V and J calls and clone size are given by that table; D and trimming were obtained from the DNA. The sample yields fewer than 200,000 clones; around nine tenths were counted once. 4% to 5.5% of the sample is taken by the ten largest.

In regard to this clone: Its cognate antigen has yet to be identified. Base-call qualities are not available, and no considerably larger clone is one nucleotide away.

The TCR originated in an adult who received the AZD1222 COVID-19 vaccine. Sequenced here: peripheral blood, sampled 28 days after the second AZD1222 dose. Rearrangement joined TRBV12-3 or TRBV12-4 to TRBJ1-5; a weak D assignment points to TRBD1 (5 bases agree). The nucleotide sequence is given as TGTGCCAGCAGCTCAGGGAGGGGACAGCCCCAGCATTTT. This codes for CASSSGRGQPQHF.